This TCR beta chain was documented in a study of glioma-infiltrating T cells. This clonotype has more than one count but fewer than ten. TCR alpha and beta CDR3 regions were amplified from RNA using iRepertoire nested multiplex PCR. One entry per CDR3 protein results from TCRdb running MiXCR on the multiplex PCR reads. Here the sample spans roughly 120,000 distinct CDR3 sequences, 23% being singletons. Sample: glioma tissue, nonneoplastic brain tissue, or PBMCs (not recorded which). This TCR was recovered from a human donor with low-grade glioma or glioblastoma, undergoing nonglioma brain surgery, or in good health (not recorded which).

The CDR3 sequence is CASSFFSGENEQFF. In DNA form, the CDR3 reads TGTGCCAGCAGTTTTTTTTCAGGGGAGAATGAGCAGTTCTTC. This chain connects TRBV28 to TRBJ2-1; D might be TRBD1 (6 bases). The CDR3 extends over 14 amino acids. The germline V and J ends were trimmed by 3 bases and 7 bases, with 13 bases remaining between them. The V gene's germline CDR1 is MDHEN and CDR2 SYDVKM.